This record covers a single T cell receptor (beta chain). The antigen is undetermined. These data originate in a study of lymphopenia after photon versus proton radiotherapy. Study-wide results and limits: Post-nadir diversity loss with photons came from oligoclonal expansion, particularly CD8+ Temra cells. Relative stability marked proton patients; photon patients lost diversity and naive cells. Post-nadir TCR diversity decline inversely tracked overall survival among those who died. Authors raise, but do not show, better survival with proton therapy.

The data were produced by immunoSEQ multiplex PCR, yet TCRdb's version contains in-frame clones alone and is incomplete. The sample consists of approximately 170,000 clones, 70% to 90% of them appearing once. With 2 bases removed from V and 0 bases from J, the gap between germline ends came to 7 bases. This CDR3 region has 14 residues. Germline CDR1 is MNHEY and CDR2 is SVGAGI. The sequencing here drew on peripheral blood, taken from a patient treated with photon-based radiotherapy. The TCR originated in a man in his fifties with gastric cancer. The V gene is TRBV6-5, the J gene TRBJ1-2, with a possible D match to TRBD1 (5 bases). CDR3 protein: CASSYRGSNYGYTF. CDR3 sequence (DNA): TGTGCCAGCAGTTACAGGGGATCTAACTATGGCTACACCTTC.